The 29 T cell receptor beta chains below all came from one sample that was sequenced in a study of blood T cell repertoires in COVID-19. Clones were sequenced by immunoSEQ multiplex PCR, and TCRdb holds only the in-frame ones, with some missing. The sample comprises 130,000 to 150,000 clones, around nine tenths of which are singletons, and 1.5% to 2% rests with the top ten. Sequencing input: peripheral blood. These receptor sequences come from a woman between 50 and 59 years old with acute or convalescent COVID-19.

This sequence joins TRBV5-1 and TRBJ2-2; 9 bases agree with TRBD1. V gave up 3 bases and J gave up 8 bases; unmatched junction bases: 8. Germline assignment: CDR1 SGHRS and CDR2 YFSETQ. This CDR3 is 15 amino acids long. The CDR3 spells CASSWAAGQGGELFF. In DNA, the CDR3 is TGCGCCAGCAGCTGGGCGGCGGGACAGGGAGGGGAGCTGTTTTTT.

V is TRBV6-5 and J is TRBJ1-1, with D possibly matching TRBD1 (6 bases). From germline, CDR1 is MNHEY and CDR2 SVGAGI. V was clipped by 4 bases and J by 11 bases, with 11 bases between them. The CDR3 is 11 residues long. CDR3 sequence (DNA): TGTGCCAGCAGTTCACAGGGTCGGGCTTTCTTT. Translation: CASSSQGRAFF.

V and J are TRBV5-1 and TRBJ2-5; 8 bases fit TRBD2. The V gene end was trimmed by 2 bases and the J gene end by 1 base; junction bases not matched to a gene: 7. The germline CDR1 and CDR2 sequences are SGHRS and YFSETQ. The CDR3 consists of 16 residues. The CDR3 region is CASSFPGTSRQETQYF. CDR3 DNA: TGCGCCAGCAGCTTCCCCGGGACTAGTCGCCAAGAGACCCAGTACTTC.

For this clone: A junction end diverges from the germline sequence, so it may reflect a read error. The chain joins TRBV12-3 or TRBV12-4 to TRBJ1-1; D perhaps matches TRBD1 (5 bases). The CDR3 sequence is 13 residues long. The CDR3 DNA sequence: TGTGCCAGCAGGCCAGGGTGGAACCCTGAAGCTTTCTTT. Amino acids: CASRPGWNPEAFF.

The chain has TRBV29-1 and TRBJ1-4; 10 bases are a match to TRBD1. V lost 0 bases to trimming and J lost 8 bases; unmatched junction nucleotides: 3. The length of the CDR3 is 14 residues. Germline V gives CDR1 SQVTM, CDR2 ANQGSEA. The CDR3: CSVEDGTGDEKLFF. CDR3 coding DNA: TGCAGCGTTGAAGATGGGACAGGGGACGAAAAACTGTTTTTT.

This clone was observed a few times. CDR3 residues: CASTERTGGRNEQFF. The CDR3 coding sequence is TGTGCCAGCACCGAACGGACAGGGGGCAGGAATGAGCAGTTCTTC. V gene TRBV2 combines with J gene TRBJ2-1, with 11 bases identical to TRBD1. V was clipped by 7 bases and J by 7 bases; unmatched bases: 9. CDR3 length equals 15 residues. Germline CDR1 and CDR2: SNHLY and FYNNEI.

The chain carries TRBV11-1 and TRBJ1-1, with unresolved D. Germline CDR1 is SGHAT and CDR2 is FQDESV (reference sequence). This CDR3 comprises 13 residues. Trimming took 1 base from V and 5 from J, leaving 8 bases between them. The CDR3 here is CASSLVRGTEAFF. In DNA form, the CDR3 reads TGTGCCAGCAGCTTAGTGAGAGGGACTGAAGCTTTCTTT. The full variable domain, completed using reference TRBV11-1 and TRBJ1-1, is EAEVAQSPRYKITEKSQAVAFWCDPISGHATLYWYRQILGQGPELLVQFQDESVVDDSQLPKDRFSAERLKGVDSTLKIQPAELGDSAMYLCASSLVRGTEAFFGQGTRLTVV.

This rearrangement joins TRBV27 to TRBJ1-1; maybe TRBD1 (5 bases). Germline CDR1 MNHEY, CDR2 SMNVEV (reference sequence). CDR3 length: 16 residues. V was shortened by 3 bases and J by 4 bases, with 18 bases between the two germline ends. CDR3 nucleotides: TGTGCCAGCAGTTTGGGGCAGTACCGGACGGGCACTGAAGCTTTCTTT. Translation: CASSLGQYRTGTEAFF.

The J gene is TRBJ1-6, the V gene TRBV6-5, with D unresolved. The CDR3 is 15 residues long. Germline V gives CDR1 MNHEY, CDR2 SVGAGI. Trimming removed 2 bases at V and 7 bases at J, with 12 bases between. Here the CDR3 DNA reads TGTGCCAGCAGTTACAGGAGGGCTCGGAATTCACCCCTCCACTTT. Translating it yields CASSYRRARNSPLHF.

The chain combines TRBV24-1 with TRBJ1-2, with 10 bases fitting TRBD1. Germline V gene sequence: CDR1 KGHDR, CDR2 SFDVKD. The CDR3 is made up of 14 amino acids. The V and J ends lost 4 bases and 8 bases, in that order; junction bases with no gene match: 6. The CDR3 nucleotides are TGTGCCACCAGTGACTGGACAGGGGGTGAGGGCTACACCTTC. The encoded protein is CATSDWTGGEGYTF.

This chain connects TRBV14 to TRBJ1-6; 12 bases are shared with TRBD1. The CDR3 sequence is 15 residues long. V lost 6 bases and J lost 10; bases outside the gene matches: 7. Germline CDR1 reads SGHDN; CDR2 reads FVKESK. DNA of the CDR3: TGTGCCAGCAGAGAAGGGACAGGGGGCTCATCACCCCTCCACTTT. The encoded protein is CASREGTGGSSPLHF.

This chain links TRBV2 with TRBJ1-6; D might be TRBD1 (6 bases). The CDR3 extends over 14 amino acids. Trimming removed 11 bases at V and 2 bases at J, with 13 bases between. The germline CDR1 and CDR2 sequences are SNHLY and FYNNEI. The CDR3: CAGTGTTYNSPLHF. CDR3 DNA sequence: TGTGCCGGAACAGGGACCACCTATAATTCACCCCTCCACTTT. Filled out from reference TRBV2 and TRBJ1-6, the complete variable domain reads EPEVTQTPSHQVTQMGQEVILRCVPISNHLYFYWYRQILGQKVEFLVSFYNNEISEKSEIFDDQFSVERPDGSNFTLKIRSTKLEDSAMYFCAGTGTTYNSPLHFGNGTRLTVT.

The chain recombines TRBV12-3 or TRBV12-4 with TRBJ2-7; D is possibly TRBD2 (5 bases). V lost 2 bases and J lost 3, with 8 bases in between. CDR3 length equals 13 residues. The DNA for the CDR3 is TGTGCCAGCAGTTTACAGACTATCTACGAGCAGTACTTC. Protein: CASSLQTIYEQYF.

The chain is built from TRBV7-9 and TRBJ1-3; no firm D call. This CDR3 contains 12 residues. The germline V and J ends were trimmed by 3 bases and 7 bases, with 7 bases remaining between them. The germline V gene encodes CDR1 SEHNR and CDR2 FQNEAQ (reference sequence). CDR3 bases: TGTGCCAGCAGCTTCGCGGAGAACACCATATATTTT. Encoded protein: CASSFAENTIYF.

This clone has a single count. The CDR3 spells CASSLAPDRATEAFF. As DNA, the CDR3 is TGTGCCAGCAGTTTAGCCCCCGACAGGGCCACTGAAGCTTTCTTT. The chain uses TRBV27 and TRBJ1-1; 7 bases map to TRBD1. From germline, CDR1 is MNHEY and CDR2 SMNVEV (reference sequence). The CDR3 totals 15 residues. V lost 2 bases and J lost 4; bases outside the gene matches: 7.

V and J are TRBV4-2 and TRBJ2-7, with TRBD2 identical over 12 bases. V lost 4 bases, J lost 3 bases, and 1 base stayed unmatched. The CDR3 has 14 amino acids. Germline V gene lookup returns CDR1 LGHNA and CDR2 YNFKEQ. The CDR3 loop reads CASSPGLAGYEQYF. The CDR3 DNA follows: TGTGCCAGCAGCCCGGGACTAGCGGGCTACGAGCAGTACTTC.

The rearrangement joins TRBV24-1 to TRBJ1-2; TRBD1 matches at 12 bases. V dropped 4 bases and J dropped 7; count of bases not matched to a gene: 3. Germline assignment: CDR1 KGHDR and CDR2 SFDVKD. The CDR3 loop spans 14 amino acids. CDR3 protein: CATSEQGQGAGYTF. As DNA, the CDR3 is TGTGCCACCAGTGAACAGGGACAGGGGGCTGGCTACACCTTC.

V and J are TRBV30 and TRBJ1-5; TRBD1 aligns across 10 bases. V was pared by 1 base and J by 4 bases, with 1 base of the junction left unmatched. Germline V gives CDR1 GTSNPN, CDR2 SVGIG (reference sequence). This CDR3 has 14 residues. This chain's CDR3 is CAWSGTGGNQPQHF. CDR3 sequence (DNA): TGTGCCTGGAGTGGGACAGGGGGAAATCAGCCCCAGCATTTT.

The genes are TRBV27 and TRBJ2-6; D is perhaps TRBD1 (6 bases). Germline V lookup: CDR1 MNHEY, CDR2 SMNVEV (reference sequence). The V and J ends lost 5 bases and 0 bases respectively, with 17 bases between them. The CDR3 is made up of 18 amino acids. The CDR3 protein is CASSPLQGPYSGANVLTF. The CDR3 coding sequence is TGTGCCAGCAGTCCCCTACAGGGACCCTACTCTGGGGCCAACGTCCTGACTTTC.

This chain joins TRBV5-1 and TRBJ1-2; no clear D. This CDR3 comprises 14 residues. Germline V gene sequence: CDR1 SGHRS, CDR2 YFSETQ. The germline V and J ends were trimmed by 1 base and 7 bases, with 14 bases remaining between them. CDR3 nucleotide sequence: TGCGCCAGCAGCTTGTTATCCGGGGAAAGTGGCTACACCTTC. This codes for CASSLLSGESGYTF.

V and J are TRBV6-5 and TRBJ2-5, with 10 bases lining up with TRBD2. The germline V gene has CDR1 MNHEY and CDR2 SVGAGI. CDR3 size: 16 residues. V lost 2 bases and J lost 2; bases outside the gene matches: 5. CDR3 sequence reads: CASSYAGLARQETQYF. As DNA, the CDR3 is TGTGCCAGCAGTTACGCGGGACTAGCGAGACAAGAGACCCAGTACTTC.

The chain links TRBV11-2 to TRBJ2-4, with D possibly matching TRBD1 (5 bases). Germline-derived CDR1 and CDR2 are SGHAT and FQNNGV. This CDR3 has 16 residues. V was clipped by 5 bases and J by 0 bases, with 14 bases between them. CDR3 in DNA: TGTGCCAGCAGCCCCCTCAAGGGGCTAGCCAAAAACATTCAGTACTTC. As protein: CASSPLKGLAKNIQYF. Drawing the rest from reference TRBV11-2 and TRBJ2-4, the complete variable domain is EAGVAQSPRYKIIEKRQSVAFWCNPISGHATLYWYQQILGQGPKLLIQFQNNGVVDDSQLPKDRFSAERLKGVDSTLKIQPAKLEDSAVYLCASSPLKGLAKNIQYFGAGTRLSVL.

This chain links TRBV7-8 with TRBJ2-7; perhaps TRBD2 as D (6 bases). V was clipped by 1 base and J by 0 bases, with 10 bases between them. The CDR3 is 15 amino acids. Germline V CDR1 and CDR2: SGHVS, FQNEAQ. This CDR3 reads CASSLVGLSSYEQYF. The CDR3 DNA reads TGTGCCAGCAGCTTAGTGGGACTCAGCTCCTACGAGCAGTACTTC. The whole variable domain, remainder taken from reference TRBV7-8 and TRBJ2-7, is GAGVSQSPRYKVAKRGQDVALRCDPISGHVSLFWYQQALGQGPEFLTYFQNEAQLDKSGLPSDRFFAERPEGSVSTLKIQRTQQEDSAVYLCASSLVGLSSYEQYFGPGTRLTVT.

CDR3 sequence reads: CASRLRDRESGGYTF. The CDR3, as DNA: TGTGCCAGTAGACTTCGGGACAGGGAAAGCGGCGGCTACACCTTC. V and J are TRBV19 and TRBJ1-2; 9 positions match TRBD1. V was clipped by 6 bases and J by 8 bases; unmatched bases: 13. There are 15 residues in the CDR3. Germline V gives CDR1 LNHDA, CDR2 SQIVND (reference sequence).

CDR3 in DNA: TGTGCCAGCAGTTCTCGGGGAACCCCGAACACTGAAGCTTTCTTT. It specifies CASSSRGTPNTEAFF. The genes are TRBV28 and TRBJ1-1, with no clear D. The CDR3 has 15 amino acids. V was cut by 4 bases and J by 1 base, with 13 bases left in between. Looked up from germline, CDR1 is MDHEN and CDR2 is SYDVKM.

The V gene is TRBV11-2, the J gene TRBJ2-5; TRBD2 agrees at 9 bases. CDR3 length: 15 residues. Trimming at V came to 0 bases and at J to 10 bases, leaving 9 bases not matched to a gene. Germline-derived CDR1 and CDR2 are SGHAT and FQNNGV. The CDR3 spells CASSLDRVAGALQYF. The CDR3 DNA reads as TGTGCCAGCAGCTTAGATCGGGTAGCGGGAGCCCTCCAGTACTTC.

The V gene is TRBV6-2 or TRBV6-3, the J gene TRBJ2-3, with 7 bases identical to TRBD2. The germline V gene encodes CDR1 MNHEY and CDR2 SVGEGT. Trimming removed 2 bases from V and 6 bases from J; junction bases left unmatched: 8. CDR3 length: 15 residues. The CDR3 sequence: CASSYGAGDTDTQYF. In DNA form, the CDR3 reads TGTGCCAGCAGTTACGGCGCGGGAGATACCGATACGCAGTATTTT.

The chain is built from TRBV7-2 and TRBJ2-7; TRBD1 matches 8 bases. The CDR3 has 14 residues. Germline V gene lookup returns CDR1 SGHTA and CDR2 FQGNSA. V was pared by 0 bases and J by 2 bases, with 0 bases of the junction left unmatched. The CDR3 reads CASSLADRAYEQYF. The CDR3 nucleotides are TGTGCCAGCAGCTTAGCGGACAGGGCCTACGAGCAGTACTTC.

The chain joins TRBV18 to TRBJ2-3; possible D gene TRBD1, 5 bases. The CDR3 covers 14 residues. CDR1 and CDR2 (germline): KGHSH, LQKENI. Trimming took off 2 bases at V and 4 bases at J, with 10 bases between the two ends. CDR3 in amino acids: CASSPDTRADTQYF. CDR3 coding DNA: TGTGCCAGCTCACCAGATACCAGGGCAGATACGCAGTATTTT.